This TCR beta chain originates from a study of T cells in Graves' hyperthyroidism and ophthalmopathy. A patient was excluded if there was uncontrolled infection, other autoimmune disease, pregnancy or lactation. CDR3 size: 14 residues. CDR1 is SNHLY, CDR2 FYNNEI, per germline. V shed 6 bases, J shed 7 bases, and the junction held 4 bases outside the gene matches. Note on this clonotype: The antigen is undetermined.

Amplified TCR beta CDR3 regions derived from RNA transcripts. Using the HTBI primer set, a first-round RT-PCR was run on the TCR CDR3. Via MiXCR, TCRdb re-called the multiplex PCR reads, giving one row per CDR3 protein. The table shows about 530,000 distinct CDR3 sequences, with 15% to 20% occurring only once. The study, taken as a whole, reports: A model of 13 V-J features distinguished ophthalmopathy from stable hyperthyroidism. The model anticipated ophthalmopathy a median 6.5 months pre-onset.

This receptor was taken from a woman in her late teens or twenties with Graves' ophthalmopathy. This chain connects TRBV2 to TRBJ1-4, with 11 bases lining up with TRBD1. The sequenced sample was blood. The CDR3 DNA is TGTGCCAGCAGGCCGGGGACAGGGGGTGAAAAACTGTTTTTT. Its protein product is CASRPGTGGEKLFF.